This T cell receptor (beta chain) derives from a study of identical twins. With 4 bases removed from V and 4 bases from J, the gap between germline ends came to 16 bases. The CDR3 runs 15 residues. CDR1 is SGHRS and CDR2 is YFSETQ in the germline V gene. Study-level findings and limits: Clonotypes of the beta chain that were abundant in cord blood carried fewer insertions (memory repertoires showed none). Low generation probability was overrepresented in out-of-frame alpha sequences shared by twins.

In this sample, this clonotype turned up a few times. The antigen is not known. TCRdb reanalysed the 5' RACE reads using MiXCR and keeps one entry per CDR3 protein. The sample holds roughly 1.6 million distinct CDR3 sequences, under 35% seen once. The sequence derives from a newborn girl in good health. The rearrangement uses TRBV5-1 and TRBJ2-3; unclear D gene. Sample: cord blood. The CDR3 sequence is CASSPELRGADTQYF. The CDR3 coding sequence is TGCGCCAGCAGCCCGGAGTTGCGTGGTGCAGATACGCAGTATTTT. Together with reference TRBV5-1 and TRBJ2-3, the CDR3 gives the full variable domain: KAGVTQTPRYLIKTRGQQVTLSCSPISGHRSVSWYQQTPGQGLQFLFEYFSETQRNKGNFPGRFSGRQFSNSRSEMNVSTLELGDSALYLCASSPELRGADTQYFGPGTRLTVL.